The 9 T cell receptor beta chains below were found in one sample sequenced in a study of siplizumab effects on memory and regulatory T cells. Assay used: immunoSEQ multiplex PCR; TCRdb lists only in-frame clones, some missing. The table includes over 100,000 clones, roughly nine tenths detected once. The sample taken for sequencing was Tregs sorted from blood. Every receptor here comes from a human donor in good health.

This clone was seen just once. This chain uses TRBV5-3 with TRBJ2-1; a possible D gene is TRBD1 (7 bases). TRBV5-3 is filed as an ORF, its function uncertain. V was cut by 8 bases and J by 12 bases, with 24 bases left in between. This CDR3 region has 14 residues. DNA of the CDR3: TGTGCCAGCAGCGTCCCAGGGGGAGGATTTGGGCAGTTCTTC. It yields the protein CASSVPGGGFGQFF.

V is TRBV5-6 and J is TRBJ2-3, with D perhaps matching TRBD1 or TRBD2 (7 bases each). The V and J ends lost 6 bases and 0 bases respectively, with 23 bases between them. Looked up from germline, CDR1 is SGHDT and CDR2 is YYEEEE. The CDR3 is 18 residues long. Here the CDR3 reads CASTQGGYRGPSTDTQYF. CDR3 in DNA: TGTGCCAGCACCCAGGGGGGGTACCGCGGACCCAGCACAGATACGCAGTATTTT.

The chain employs TRBV6-5 and TRBJ1-1; D possibly corresponds to TRBD1 (6 bases). With 2 bases removed from V and 6 bases from J, the gap between germline ends came to 10 bases. The CDR3 length is 13 residues. Looked up from germline, CDR1 is MNHEY and CDR2 is SVGAGI. Written as DNA, the CDR3 is TGTGCCAGCAGTTACGCTCACAGGGCTGAAGCTTTCTTT. Encoded protein: CASSYAHRAEAFF.

This chain links TRBV15 with TRBJ2-7, with TRBD2 matching 11 bases. Looked up from germline, CDR1 is LNHNV and CDR2 is YYDKDF (reference sequence). The junction had 11 bases not matched to a gene; V was cut back by 5 bases and J by 5 bases. This CDR3 is 16 amino acids long. CDR3 sequence reads: CATSFTIGLAGHEQYF. Written as DNA, the CDR3 is TGTGCCACCAGCTTTACCATCGGACTAGCGGGTCACGAGCAGTACTTC.

The V call is TRBV18, the J call TRBJ2-1, with 11 bases aligning to TRBD2. V was clipped by 3 bases and J by 3 bases; unmatched bases: 7. CDR1 KGHSH and CDR2 LQKENI come from the germline V gene. This CDR3 region has 17 residues. The CDR3 sequence is CASSPKLAGALYNEQFF. CDR3 coding DNA: TGTGCCAGCTCACCGAAACTAGCGGGAGCCCTCTACAATGAGCAGTTCTTC.

The chain combines TRBV12-1 with TRBJ2-7; TRBD1, the table's D call, was not compared with the DNA. TRBV12-1 is tagged as a pseudogene. This CDR3 region has 14 residues. The CDR3 here is CASSLSSLGGEQYF. CDR3 DNA sequence: TGTGCCAGCAGCTTAAGCTCCCTAGGGGGAGAGCAGTACTTC.

This clone turned up a few times. The chain joins TRBV27 to TRBJ2-1; D gene ambiguous. The germline CDR1 and CDR2 sequences are MNHEY and SMNVEV (reference sequence). The CDR3 runs 11 residues. With 5 bases removed from V and 4 bases from J, the gap between germline ends came to 3 bases. CDR3 amino acids: CASSRYNEQFF. DNA for the CDR3: TGTGCCAGCAGTCGGTACAATGAGCAGTTCTTC.

The chain links TRBV10-3 to TRBJ1-1; D gene unclear. This CDR3 has 13 amino acids. CDR1 and CDR2 from the germline V gene are ENHRY and SYGVKD. V was pared by 6 bases and J by 0 bases, with 8 bases between. The DNA of the CDR3 is TGTGCCATCAGGGGGTCCATGAACACTGAAGCTTTCTTT. It encodes CAIRGSMNTEAFF.

The chain uses TRBV18 and TRBJ1-4; D remains unclear. Germline CDR1 KGHSH, CDR2 LQKENI. V gave up 3 bases and J gave up 6 bases, with 11 bases separating them. The CDR3 length is 14 residues. The CDR3 loop is CASSPAAGDEKLFF. The CDR3, as DNA: TGTGCCAGCTCACCGGCTGCTGGGGATGAAAAACTGTTTTTT.